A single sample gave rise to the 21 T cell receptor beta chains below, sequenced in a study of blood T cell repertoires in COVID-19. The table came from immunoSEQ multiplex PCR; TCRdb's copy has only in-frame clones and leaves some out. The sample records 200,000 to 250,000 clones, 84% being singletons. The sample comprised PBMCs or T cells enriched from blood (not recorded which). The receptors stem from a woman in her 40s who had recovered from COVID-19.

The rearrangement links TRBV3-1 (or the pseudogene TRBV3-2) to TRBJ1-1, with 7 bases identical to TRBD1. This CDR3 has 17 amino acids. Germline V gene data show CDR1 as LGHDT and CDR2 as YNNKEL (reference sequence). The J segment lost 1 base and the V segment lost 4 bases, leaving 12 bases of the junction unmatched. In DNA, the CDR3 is TGTGCCAGCAGCCTAGTATTCTGGGGACAGACGAACACTGAAGCTTTCTTT. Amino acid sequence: CASSLVFWGQTNTEAFF.

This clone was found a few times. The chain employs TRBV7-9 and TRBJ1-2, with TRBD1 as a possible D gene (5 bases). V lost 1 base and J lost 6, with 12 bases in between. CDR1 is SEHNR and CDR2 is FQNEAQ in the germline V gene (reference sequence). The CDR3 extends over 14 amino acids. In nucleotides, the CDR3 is TGTGCCAGCAGCTTAGTCCGGGGGATAGATGGCTACACCTTC. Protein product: CASSLVRGIDGYTF.

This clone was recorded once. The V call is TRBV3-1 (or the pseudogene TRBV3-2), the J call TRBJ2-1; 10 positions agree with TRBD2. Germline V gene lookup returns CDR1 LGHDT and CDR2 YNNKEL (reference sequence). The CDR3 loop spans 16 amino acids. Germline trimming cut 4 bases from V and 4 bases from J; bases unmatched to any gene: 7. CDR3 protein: CASSPPGLASYNEQFF. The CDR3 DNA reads TGTGCCAGCAGCCCTCCGGGACTAGCGTCATACAATGAGCAGTTCTTC.

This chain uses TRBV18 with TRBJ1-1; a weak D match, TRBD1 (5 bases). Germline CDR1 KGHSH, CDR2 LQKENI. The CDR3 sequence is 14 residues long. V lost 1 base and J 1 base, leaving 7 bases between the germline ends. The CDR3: CASSPRQRNTEAFF. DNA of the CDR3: TGTGCCAGCTCACCACGACAGAGGAACACTGAAGCTTTCTTT.

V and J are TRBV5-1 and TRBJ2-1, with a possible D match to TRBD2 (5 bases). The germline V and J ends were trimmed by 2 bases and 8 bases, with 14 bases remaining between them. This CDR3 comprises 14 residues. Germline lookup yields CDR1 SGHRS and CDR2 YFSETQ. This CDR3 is CASSFLLAGDEQFF. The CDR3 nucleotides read TGCGCCAGCAGCTTCCTCCTTGCGGGCGATGAGCAGTTCTTC.

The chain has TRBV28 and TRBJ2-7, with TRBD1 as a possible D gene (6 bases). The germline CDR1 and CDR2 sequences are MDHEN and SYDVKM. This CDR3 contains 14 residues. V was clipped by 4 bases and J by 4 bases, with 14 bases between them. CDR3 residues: CASSSSRGLYEQYF. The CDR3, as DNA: TGTGCCAGCAGTTCTTCCAGGGGCCTTTACGAGCAGTACTTC. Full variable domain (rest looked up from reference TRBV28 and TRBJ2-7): DVKVTQSSRYLVKRTGEKVFLECVQDMDHENMFWYRQDPGLGLRLIYFSYDVKMKEKGDIPEGYSVSREKKERFSLILESASTNQTSMYLCASSSSRGLYEQYFGPGTRLTVT.

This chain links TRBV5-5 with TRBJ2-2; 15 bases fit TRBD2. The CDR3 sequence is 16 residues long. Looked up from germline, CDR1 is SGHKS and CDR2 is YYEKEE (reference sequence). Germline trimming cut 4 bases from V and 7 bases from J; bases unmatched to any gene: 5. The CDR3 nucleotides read TGTGCCAGCAGCCCGGGACTAGCGGGAGGAGTCGGGGAGCTGTTTTTT. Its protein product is CASSPGLAGGVGELFF.

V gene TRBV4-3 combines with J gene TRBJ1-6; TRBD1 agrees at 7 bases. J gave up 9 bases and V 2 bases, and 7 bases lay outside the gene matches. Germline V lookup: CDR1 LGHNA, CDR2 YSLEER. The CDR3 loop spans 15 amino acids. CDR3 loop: CASSQYLQGSSPLHF. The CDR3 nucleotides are TGCGCCAGCAGCCAATATTTACAGGGGAGTTCACCCCTCCACTTT.

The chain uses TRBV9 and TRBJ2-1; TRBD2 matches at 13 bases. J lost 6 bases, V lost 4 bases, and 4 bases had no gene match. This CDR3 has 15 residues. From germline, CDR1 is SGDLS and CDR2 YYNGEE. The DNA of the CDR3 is TGTGCCAGCAGCCGACTAGCGGGAGGAACCAATGAGCAGTTCTTC. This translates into CASSRLAGGTNEQFF.

The CDR3 DNA sequence: TGTGCCAGCAGCTCCATGACAGGGGATTCGACTGAAGCTTTCTTT. Encoded protein: CASSSMTGDSTEAFF. The chain recombines TRBV5-5 with TRBJ1-1; TRBD1 aligns across 8 bases. J gave up 5 bases and V 3 bases, and 9 bases lay outside the gene matches. Looked up from germline, CDR1 is SGHKS and CDR2 is YYEKEE (reference sequence). This CDR3 contains 15 residues. Full variable domain (remainder filled in from reference TRBV5-5 and TRBJ1-1): DAGVTQSPTHLIKTRGQQVTLRCSPISGHKSVSWYQQVLGQGPQFIFQYYEKEERGRGNFPDRFSARQFPNYSSELNVNALLLGDSALYLCASSSMTGDSTEAFFGQGTRLTVV.

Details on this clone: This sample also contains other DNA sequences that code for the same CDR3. CDR3 residues: CASSLGSGQETQYF. The CDR3 DNA reads as TGTGCCAGCAGCTTAGGTAGCGGCCAAGAGACCCAGTACTTC. The chain has TRBV7-2 and TRBJ2-5, with D possibly matching TRBD2 (6 bases). Trimming left V 1 base short and J 1 base short, with 7 bases between. In germline, CDR1 is SGHTA, CDR2 FQGNSA. The CDR3 consists of 14 residues.

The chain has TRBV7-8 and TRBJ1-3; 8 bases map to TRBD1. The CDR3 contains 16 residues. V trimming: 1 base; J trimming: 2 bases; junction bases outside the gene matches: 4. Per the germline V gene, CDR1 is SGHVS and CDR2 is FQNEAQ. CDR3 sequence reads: CASSLGTGGAGNTIYF. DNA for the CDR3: TGTGCCAGCAGCTTAGGAACAGGGGGAGCTGGAAACACCATATATTTT.

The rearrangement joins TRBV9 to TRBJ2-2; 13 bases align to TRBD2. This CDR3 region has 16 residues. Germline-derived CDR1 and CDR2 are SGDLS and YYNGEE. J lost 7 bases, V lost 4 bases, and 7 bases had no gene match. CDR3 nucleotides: TGTGCCAGCAGCCCCCAAGGGACTAGCGGGGTCGGGGAGCTGTTTTTT. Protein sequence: CASSPQGTSGVGELFF. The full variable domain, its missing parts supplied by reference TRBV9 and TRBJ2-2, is DSGVTQTPKHLITATGQRVTLRCSPRSGDLSVYWYQQSLDQGLQFLIQYYNGEERAKGNILERFSAQQFPDLHSELNLSSLELGDSALYFCASSPQGTSGVGELFFGEGSRLTVL.

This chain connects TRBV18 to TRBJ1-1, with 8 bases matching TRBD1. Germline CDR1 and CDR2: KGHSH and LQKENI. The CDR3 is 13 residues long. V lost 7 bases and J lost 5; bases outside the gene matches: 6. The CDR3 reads CASFQGAGTEAFF. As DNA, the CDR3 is TGTGCCAGCTTCCAGGGGGCTGGGACTGAAGCTTTCTTT.

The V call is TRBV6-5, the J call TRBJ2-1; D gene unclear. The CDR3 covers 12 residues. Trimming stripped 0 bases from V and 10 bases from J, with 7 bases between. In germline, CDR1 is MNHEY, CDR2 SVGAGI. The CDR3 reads CASSYSMAEQFF. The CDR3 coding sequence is TGTGCCAGCAGTTACTCGATGGCAGAGCAGTTCTTC.

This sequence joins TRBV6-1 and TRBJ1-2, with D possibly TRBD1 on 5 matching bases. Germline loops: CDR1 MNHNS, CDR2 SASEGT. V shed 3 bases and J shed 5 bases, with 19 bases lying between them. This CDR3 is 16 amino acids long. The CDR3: CASSEGGSGGIYGYTF. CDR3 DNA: TGTGCCAGCAGTGAGGGAGGGTCCGGGGGGATATATGGCTACACCTTC.

CDR3 in amino acids: CASSIGGGTDAFF. DNA of the CDR3: TGTGCCAGTAGTATAGGTGGAGGGACCGACGCTTTCTTT. This sequence joins TRBV19 and TRBJ1-1, with D maybe TRBD1 (5 bases). The germline V gene has CDR1 LNHDA and CDR2 SQIVND (reference sequence). V lost 1 base, J lost 11 bases, and 14 bases lay in between. The CDR3 contains 13 residues.

CDR3: CASSIFQRELSNEQFF. The CDR3 DNA sequence: TGTGCCAGTAGTATCTTTCAGCGGGAATTGAGCAATGAGCAGTTCTTC. The chain couples TRBV19 to TRBJ2-1; TRBD2 matches at 7 bases. In germline, CDR1 is LNHDA, CDR2 SQIVND (reference sequence). The J segment lost 6 bases and the V segment lost 3 bases, leaving 11 bases of the junction unmatched. The CDR3 runs to 16 residues.

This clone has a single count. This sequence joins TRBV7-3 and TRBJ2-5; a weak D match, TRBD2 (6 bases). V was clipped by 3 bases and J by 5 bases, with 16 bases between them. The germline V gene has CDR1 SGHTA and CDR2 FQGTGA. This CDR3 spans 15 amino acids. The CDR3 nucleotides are TGTGCCAGCAGCTTCGGGCGGGACCTCCGGGAGACCCAGTACTTC. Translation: CASSFGRDLRETQYF.

CDR3 sequence: CASSYIGTNSNQPQHF. CDR3 DNA sequence: TGTGCCAGCAGTTACATCGGGACAAATAGCAATCAGCCCCAGCATTTT. The chain recombines TRBV6-2 or TRBV6-3 with TRBJ1-5; a possible D gene is TRBD1 (6 bases). Germline V gives CDR1 MNHEY, CDR2 SVGEGT. The CDR3 length is 16 residues. The ends were cut back, 2 bases at V and 0 bases at J, with 11 bases in the middle.

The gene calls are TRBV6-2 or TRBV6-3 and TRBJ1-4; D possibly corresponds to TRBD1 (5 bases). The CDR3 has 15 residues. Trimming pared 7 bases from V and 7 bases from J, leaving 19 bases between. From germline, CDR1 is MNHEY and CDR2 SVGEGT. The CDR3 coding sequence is TGTGCCAGCAACCCACTGACAGTTATTAGTGAAAAACTGTTTTTT. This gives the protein CASNPLTVISEKLFF.